This T cell receptor beta chain was observed in a study of cytomegalovirus exposure and HLA in healthy donors. Whole-study findings and limits: Associated with cytomegalovirus, according to the listing, were 150 to 200 TCR beta chains. The authors assumed roughly uniform sequencing depth across donors for presence/absence analyses. Productive status was seen about 90% or about 30% of the time for most TCR beta V segments in an earlier analysis.

This clone was seen once. Its antigen is unidentified. Use of 60 Vbeta and 13 Jbeta primers characterized the PCR. The data were produced by immunoSEQ multiplex PCR, yet TCRdb's version contains in-frame clones alone and is incomplete. This table has some 150,000 clones, over 80% appearing once. The sequenced material came from PBMCs. The clonotype comes from a young woman in good health and CMV-seronegative.

CDR3 DNA sequence: TGTGCCAGCAGCTTAGCGGACAGGGTTTATGGCTACACCTTC. Protein product: CASSLADRVYGYTF. The chain uses TRBV7-6 and TRBJ1-2; 8 bases align to TRBD1. This CDR3 region has 14 residues. Unmatched junction bases numbered 2, after V lost 0 bases and J lost 5 bases. Germline lookup yields CDR1 SGHVS and CDR2 FNYEAQ. The full variable domain, completed using reference TRBV7-6 and TRBJ1-2, is GAGVSQSPRYKVTKRGQDVALRCDPISGHVSLYWYRQALGQGPEFLTYFNYEAQQDKSGLPNDRFSAERPEGSISTLTIQRTEQRDSAMYRCASSLADRVYGYTFGSGTRLTVV.